One sample yielded the 20 T cell receptor beta chains listed below, sequenced in a study of T cell responses to AZD1222 COVID-19 vaccine (dated by TCRdb to the early 2020s). Library preparation used the immunoSEQ multiplex PCR assay. The table was pulled from immuneACCESS by TCRdb, which kept in-frame rearrangements only. Such tables lose some clones; where checked, under half of the loss comes from unresolved V genes, and the rest has no known cause. This sample comprises approximately 65,000 clones, over 60% of them detected only once. Around an eighth of the sample lies in the top ten. The time point label, read with the paper, signifies: baseline before first vaccination. Here the sequenced sample was peripheral blood, taken on day 0 of AZD1222 vaccination. These receptors were collected from an adult in good health.

The chain employs TRBV4-2 and TRBJ2-1, with 8 bases that match TRBD2. V lost 7 bases, J lost 4 bases, and 9 bases stayed unmatched. The CDR3 contains 15 residues. Per germline, CDR1 LGHNA and CDR2 YNFKEQ. CDR3 residues: CASTPGGGTYNEQFF. Here the CDR3 DNA reads TGTGCCAGCACCCCCGGGGGGGGTACGTACAATGAGCAGTTCTTC.

V is TRBV5-4 and J is TRBJ1-3; D call uncertain. The germline gives CDR1 SGHNT, CDR2 YYREEE (reference sequence). CDR3 length: 13 amino acids. V lost 4 bases and J 4 bases, leaving 9 bases between the germline ends. The CDR3 protein is CASSKDQGNTIYF. CDR3 DNA sequence: TGTGCCAGCAGCAAGGATCAGGGAAACACCATATATTTT.

This clone showed up just a few times. The rearrangement uses TRBV6-1 and TRBJ2-7; D is unresolved. The CDR3 is made up of 13 amino acids. Germline lookup yields CDR1 MNHNS and CDR2 SASEGT. Trimming left V 2 bases short and J 6 bases short, with 11 bases between. CDR3 sequence: CASSESWTGEQYF. CDR3 DNA sequence: TGTGCCAGCAGTGAAAGCTGGACGGGCGAGCAGTACTTC.

The chain links TRBV6-1 to TRBJ1-2; tentatively, D is TRBD1 (5 bases). The CDR3 contains 13 residues. Per the germline V gene, CDR1 is MNHNS and CDR2 is SASEGT. The germline V and J ends were trimmed by 3 bases and 9 bases, with 14 bases remaining between them. CDR3 DNA: TGTGCCAGCAGTGATGAGGCAGGGAGGAGCTACACCTTC. Translating it yields CASSDEAGRSYTF.

There are a few counts of this clone. The chain links TRBV30 to TRBJ1-2; D call uncertain. CDR3 length equals 16 residues. Germline loops: CDR1 GTSNPN, CDR2 SVGIG (reference sequence). V gave up 1 base and J gave up 4 bases, with 19 bases separating them. CDR3 coding DNA: TGTGCCTGGAGTGGGTCAGAAGCTTCGTCGCGCTATGGCTACACCTTC. Its protein is CAWSGSEASSRYGYTF.

This chain links TRBV2 with TRBJ1-5; TRBD1 matches 7 bases. With V trimmed by 4 bases and J by 4 bases, 7 bases remained unmatched. The V gene's germline CDR1 is SNHLY and CDR2 FYNNEI. CDR3 length equals 15 residues. CDR3 sequence (DNA): TGTGCCAGCAGTGTAGGGGGCGTAGGGAATCAGCCCCAGCATTTT. It yields the protein CASSVGGVGNQPQHF.

This clone was found once. This sequence joins TRBV10-3 and TRBJ1-1; possible D gene TRBD1, 6 bases. Trimming took 8 bases from V and 4 from J, leaving 14 bases between them. Germline CDR1 is ENHRY and CDR2 is SYGVKD. CDR3 size: 13 residues. CDR3 in amino acids: CAIVSTGFTEAFF. The CDR3 region has the DNA TGTGCCATCGTGTCCACAGGGTTCACTGAAGCTTTCTTT.

The V and J genes are TRBV27 and TRBJ2-7, with 8 nucleotides matching TRBD2. CDR3 length: 15 residues. In germline, CDR1 is MNHEY, CDR2 SMNVEV (reference sequence). V was pared by 7 bases and J by 6 bases, with 14 bases of the junction left unmatched. CDR3 coding DNA: TGTGCCAGCAAGGGCGGGGGGAGAATTCTCTCCGAGCAGTACTTC. Translation: CASKGGGRILSEQYF.

As concerns this clone: Within the sample, other DNA sequences also encode this same CDR3. The rearrangement joins TRBV9 to TRBJ1-5, with a weak D call TRBD1 (5 bases). CDR3 length: 14 residues. Germline CDR1 and CDR2: SGDLS and YYNGEE. Trimming took off 2 bases at V and 4 bases at J, with 10 bases between the two ends. This chain's CDR3 is CASSVGGSNQPQHF. Written as DNA, the CDR3 is TGTGCCAGCAGCGTGGGGGGTAGTAATCAGCCCCAGCATTTT.

This clone was seen a handful of times. The gene calls are TRBV6-6 and TRBJ2-7, with 7 nucleotides matching TRBD1. Germline CDR1 and CDR2: MNHNY and SVGAGI (reference sequence). This CDR3 is built from 13 residues. With 8 bases clipped from V and 6 bases from J, the junction kept 10 bases outside the gene matches. The CDR3 coding sequence is TGTGCCAGCCTCCTCAGACAGGGTAGCGAGCAGTACTTC. Amino acid sequence: CASLLRQGSEQYF.

The CDR3 here is CASSFLGQSNEKLFF. For the CDR3, the DNA is TGTGCCAGCAGTTTTCTAGGGCAGAGTAATGAAAAACTGTTTTTT. This rearrangement joins TRBV28 to TRBJ1-4; unclear D gene. Trimming stripped 3 bases from V and 4 bases from J, with 12 bases between. In germline, CDR1 is MDHEN, CDR2 SYDVKM. The CDR3 extends over 15 amino acids.

The rearrangement links TRBV7-9 to TRBJ1-4; no clear D. CDR1 is SEHNR, CDR2 FQNEAQ, per germline (reference sequence). V was trimmed by 4 bases and J by 7 bases, leaving 16 bases between them. The CDR3 is 15 residues long. In DNA form, the CDR3 reads TGTGCCAGCAGCTCCGAGGAGAGGCGCGGTGAAAAACTGTTTTTT. Protein: CASSSEERRGEKLFF.

The chain links TRBV7-2 to TRBJ2-2; 8 bases agree with TRBD1. This CDR3 contains 15 residues. Germline CDR1 reads SGHTA; CDR2 reads FQGNSA. V lost 5 bases, J lost 5 bases, and 7 bases stayed unmatched. In DNA, the CDR3 is TGTGCCAGCAGCCGTCAGGGGGCGCGGACCGGGGAGCTGTTTTTT. Its protein product is CASSRQGARTGELFF. Looking up the rest from reference TRBV7-2 and TRBJ2-2 gives the full variable domain: GAGVSQSPSNKVTEKGKDVELRCDPISGHTALYWYRQSLGQGLEFLIYFQGNSAPDKSGLPSDRFSAERTGGSVSTLTIQRTQQEDSAVYLCASSRQGARTGELFFGEGSRLTVL.

The chain is built from TRBV28 and TRBJ2-3; maybe TRBD2 (6 bases). CDR1 is MDHEN, CDR2 SYDVKM, per germline. V gave up 1 base and J gave up 7 bases, with 12 bases separating them. This CDR3 is 14 amino acids long. This CDR3 is CASSLSTGSYTQYF. CDR3 bases: TGTGCCAGCAGTTTATCTACCGGGAGTTATACGCAGTATTTT.

The chain carries TRBV7-9 and TRBJ2-1; D is perhaps TRBD1 (6 bases). This CDR3 comprises 14 residues. V dropped 1 base and J dropped 4 bases, with 8 bases sitting between them. Germline V gives CDR1 SEHNR, CDR2 FQNEAQ (reference sequence). Written as DNA, the CDR3 is TGTGCCAGCAGCTTAGGCCAGGGGTACAATGAGCAGTTCTTC. As protein: CASSLGQGYNEQFF.

By frequency in the sample, this clone is medium-sized (0.01 to 0.1%). The V call is TRBV6-6, the J call TRBJ1-2; 8 nucleotides line up with TRBD1. This CDR3 is 16 amino acids long. Looked up from germline, CDR1 is MNHNY and CDR2 is SVGAGI (reference sequence). Germline trimming cut 2 bases from V and 2 bases from J; bases unmatched to any gene: 7. As DNA, the CDR3 is TGTGCCAGCAGTTACACACGGACAGGGACCAACTATGGCTACACCTTC. Its protein product is CASSYTRTGTNYGYTF.

The chain employs TRBV19 and TRBJ2-5; 11 bases agree with TRBD1. Germline V gene data show CDR1 as LNHDA and CDR2 as SQIVND (reference sequence). J lost 5 bases, V lost 5 bases, and 10 bases had no gene match. The CDR3 is 16 amino acids. Written as DNA, the CDR3 is TGTGCCAGTAGTCCAAGGACAGGGGGCTTAACGGAGACCCAGTACTTC. Its translation is CASSPRTGGLTETQYF.

This sequence joins TRBV7-9 and TRBJ1-3; D not certain. Per the germline V gene, CDR1 is SEHNR and CDR2 is FQNEAQ (reference sequence). The germline V and J ends were trimmed by 1 base and 4 bases, with 11 bases remaining between them. The length of the CDR3 is 15 residues. The CDR3 is CASSLEWLEGNTIYF. For the CDR3, the DNA is TGTGCCAGCAGCTTAGAGTGGTTGGAAGGAAACACCATATATTTT.

The chain links TRBV5-1 to TRBJ2-5; 8 bases align to TRBD2. Trimming cost V 4 bases and J 2 bases; bases outside gene matches: 13. Germline V gene lookup returns CDR1 SGHRS and CDR2 YFSETQ. This CDR3 spans 17 amino acids. This CDR3 is CASSTPGLARTQETQYF. CDR3 coding DNA: TGCGCCAGCAGCACCCCCGGACTAGCCCGTACACAAGAGACCCAGTACTTC.

V gene TRBV28 combines with J gene TRBJ1-1; no clear D gene. V dropped 5 bases and J dropped 5 bases, with 6 bases sitting between them. The CDR3 consists of 11 residues. CDR1 and CDR2 (germline): MDHEN, SYDVKM. The CDR3 is CASSERTEAFF. The CDR3 DNA is TGTGCCAGCAGTGAGAGGACTGAAGCTTTCTTT.